The 26 T cell receptor beta chains below were found in one sample sequenced in a study of shared clonotypes between healthy human individuals. Naive CD8 cells comprised CD45RO-negative, CCR7-positively selected cells, excluding terminally differentiated effector memory CD45RA+ cells. Sequencing used immunoSEQ multiplex PCR; TCRdb keeps in-frame clones, though not all of them. The data contain 560,000 or so clones, approximately 96% of them seen just once; the ten biggest clones take up roughly 0.1%. Material: naive CD8+ T cells sorted from blood. Receptors were obtained from a woman in her 30s in good health.

The chain joins TRBV27 to TRBJ2-7; 9 bases are shared with TRBD2. Germline CDR1 reads MNHEY; CDR2 reads SMNVEV (reference sequence). The CDR3 sequence is 17 residues long. After removal of 3 bases from V and 3 bases from J, the junction contained 12 bases not matched to a gene. CDR3 sequence reads: CASSFQVPLAGDYEQYF. The CDR3 DNA sequence: TGTGCCAGCAGTTTCCAAGTCCCATTAGCGGGAGACTACGAGCAGTACTTC.

J is TRBJ2-3 and V is TRBV19; no clear D. The CDR3 totals 14 residues. The germline V gene has CDR1 LNHDA and CDR2 SQIVND (reference sequence). V gave up 5 bases and J gave up 5 bases, with 14 bases separating them. The DNA of the CDR3 is TGTGCCAGTAGTGTTTATTACGGCGGAGATACGCAGTATTTT. The encoded protein is CASSVYYGGDTQYF.

The genes are TRBV19 and TRBJ2-1, with TRBD2 identical over 9 bases. The CDR3 spans 15 residues. Germline assignment: CDR1 LNHDA and CDR2 SQIVND (reference sequence). Trimming at V came to 4 bases and at J to 4 bases, leaving 5 bases not matched to a gene. The CDR3 sequence: CASSTVAGAYNEQFF. The CDR3, as DNA: TGTGCCAGTAGTACGGTAGCGGGAGCTTACAATGAGCAGTTCTTC.

The chain has TRBV2 and TRBJ2-3, with 13 nucleotides matching TRBD2. V lost 8 bases and J lost 6; bases outside the gene matches: 17. This CDR3 has 18 amino acids. Germline CDR1 and CDR2: SNHLY and FYNNEI. Here the CDR3 DNA reads TGTGCCAGCTGGGGACTAGCGGGACTCATTTCTGAGGCGGATACGCAGTATTTT. The encoded protein is CASWGLAGLISEADTQYF.

The chain's CDR3 is CASSSARFYEQYF. The CDR3 nucleotides are TGTGCCAGCAGCTCTGCGAGGTTCTACGAGCAGTACTTC. The chain uses TRBV11-2 and TRBJ2-7; D gene uncertain. V was pared by 4 bases and J by 3 bases, with 10 bases between. Germline V gene sequence: CDR1 SGHAT, CDR2 FQNNGV. This CDR3 has 13 amino acids.

V usage is TRBV27 and J usage is TRBJ2-1, with D possibly TRBD1 on 6 matching bases. CDR1 is MNHEY and CDR2 is SMNVEV in the germline V gene (reference sequence). This CDR3 is 15 amino acids long. The V and J ends lost 6 bases and 8 bases respectively, with 20 bases between them. CDR3 residues: CASSPGTLPRDEQFF. CDR3 sequence (DNA): TGTGCCAGCAGCCCTGGGACACTGCCACGCGATGAGCAGTTCTTC.

The genes are TRBV5-1 and TRBJ2-5; D tentatively reads TRBD1 or TRBD2 (5 bases each). The DNA end is a closer match to TRBJ2-7, so the J assignment may be wrong. The germline V gene encodes CDR1 SGHRS and CDR2 YFSETQ. This CDR3 spans 12 amino acids. CDR3 loop: CASSSEGYEQYF. Written as DNA, the CDR3 is TGCGCCAGCAGCTCTGAGGGGTACGAGCAGTACTTC.

This sequence joins TRBV14 and TRBJ2-7; D is perhaps TRBD2 (6 bases). CDR1 and CDR2 (germline): SGHDN, FVKESK. V gave up 2 bases and J gave up 3 bases, with 14 bases separating them. The CDR3 length is 15 residues. Written as DNA, the CDR3 is TGTGCCAGCAGCCAATTAGCGGCCCCTTACTACGAGCAGTACTTC. The encoded protein is CASSQLAAPYYEQYF.

The chain carries TRBV28 and TRBJ1-1; TRBD1 matches at 7 bases. The CDR3 loop spans 14 amino acids. J was trimmed by 0 bases and V by 7 bases; bases with no gene match: 5. CDR1 is MDHEN, CDR2 SYDVKM, per germline. In DNA, the CDR3 is TGTGCCAGCAAGGAGGGGGCGCTGAACACTGAAGCTTTCTTT. Encoded protein: CASKEGALNTEAFF.

This clone was detected only once. This chain joins TRBV28 and TRBJ1-2; TRBD1 might be the D (5 bases). The CDR3 spans 14 residues. Looked up from germline, CDR1 is MDHEN and CDR2 is SYDVKM. The V end lost 1 base, the J end lost 3 bases, and 9 bases lay between the germline ends. For the CDR3, the DNA is TGTGCCAGCAGTTTATCGGGGGTATACTATGGCTACACCTTC. This gives the protein CASSLSGVYYGYTF.

The chain combines TRBV5-6 with TRBJ1-4; no clear D. CDR1 SGHDT and CDR2 YYEEEE come from the germline V gene. V gave up 1 base and J gave up 10 bases, with 20 bases separating them. This CDR3 contains 16 residues. CDR3 loop: CASSLSTGSGWGKLFF. DNA of the CDR3: TGTGCCAGCAGCTTGTCCACGGGTAGTGGTTGGGGAAAACTGTTTTTT.

This sequence joins TRBV19 and TRBJ1-5; the D gene is possibly TRBD1 (5 bases). The CDR3 has 17 amino acids. V lost 0 bases to trimming and J lost 0 bases, with 12 bases between them. CDR1 and CDR2 (germline): LNHDA, SQIVND (reference sequence). The CDR3 loop is CASSIDLGHLSNQPQHF. The CDR3 region has the DNA TGTGCCAGTAGTATAGATCTGGGGCACCTTAGCAATCAGCCCCAGCATTTT.

The chain recombines TRBV7-9 with TRBJ1-1, with 7 nucleotides matching TRBD1. The CDR3 is 12 residues long. With V trimmed by 10 bases and J by 4 bases, 6 bases remained unmatched. Germline CDR1 reads SEHNR; CDR2 reads FQNEAQ (reference sequence). The CDR3 spells CAIDRESTEAFF. Written as DNA, the CDR3 is TGTGCCATCGACAGGGAGAGCACTGAAGCTTTCTTT.

The chain is built from TRBV28 and TRBJ1-2; no clear D gene. V gave up 2 bases and J gave up 5 bases, with 18 bases separating them. The V gene's germline CDR1 is MDHEN and CDR2 SYDVKM. CDR3 size: 16 residues. The CDR3 reads CASSLNPGGLRYGYTF. DNA of the CDR3: TGTGCCAGCAGTTTAAACCCCGGAGGGTTGAGGTATGGCTACACCTTC.

The chain combines TRBV27 with TRBJ2-7, with 8 bases that match TRBD1. The V and J ends lost 3 bases and 6 bases, in that order; junction bases with no gene match: 7. Germline CDR1 reads MNHEY; CDR2 reads SMNVEV (reference sequence). The CDR3 is made up of 14 amino acids. The CDR3 loop reads CASSFGQGFGEQYF. CDR3 DNA: TGTGCCAGCAGTTTCGGACAGGGATTTGGCGAGCAGTACTTC.

Here the CDR3 reads CASRTAASPYGYTF. CDR3 coding DNA: TGTGCCAGCAGAACAGCGGCGTCCCCGTATGGCTACACCTTC. The chain links TRBV6-5 to TRBJ1-2; D is unclear. Germline CDR1 reads MNHEY; CDR2 reads SVGAGI. The V gene lost 6 bases and the J gene lost 5 bases, with 16 bases spanning the gap. This CDR3 is built from 14 residues.

CDR3 coding DNA: TGTGCCAGCACTCGAAGGGGGGCGTACAATGAGCAGTTCTTC. The encoded protein is CASTRRGAYNEQFF. The chain employs TRBV2 and TRBJ2-1, with D possibly called TRBD1 or TRBD2 (6 bases each). V was cut by 7 bases and J by 4 bases, with 14 bases left in between. Germline loops: CDR1 SNHLY, CDR2 FYNNEI. The CDR3 length is 14 residues.

About this clone: The same CDR3 also results from other DNA sequences found in this sample. The chain joins TRBV5-6 to TRBJ2-5; D possibly corresponds to TRBD2 (6 bases). Germline CDR1 SGHDT, CDR2 YYEEEE. The CDR3 sequence is 13 residues long. V lost 0 bases, J lost 5 bases, and 8 bases lay in between. CDR3 coding DNA: TGTGCCAGCAGCTTGGGCGGGGCGGAGACCCAGTACTTC. Amino acids: CASSLGGAETQYF.

The chain is built from TRBV2 and TRBJ2-1; 7 bases are shared with TRBD1. CDR3 length equals 16 residues. In germline, CDR1 is SNHLY, CDR2 FYNNEI. J gave up 2 bases and V 5 bases, and 9 bases lay outside the gene matches. The CDR3 here is CASSNRGTLAYNEQFF. The CDR3 DNA is TGTGCCAGCAGTAACAGGGGAACCCTTGCCTACAATGAGCAGTTCTTC.

The chain is built from TRBV27 and TRBJ2-1; TRBD2 aligns across 13 bases. Germline V gene lookup returns CDR1 MNHEY and CDR2 SMNVEV (reference sequence). The CDR3 has 16 amino acids. V gave up 2 bases and J gave up 7 bases; unmatched junction bases: 5. Written as DNA, the CDR3 is TGTGCCAGCAGTTTAATCGGGGGACTAGCGGGGAATGAGCAGTTCTTC. Translation gives CASSLIGGLAGNEQFF.

The rearrangement joins TRBV5-6 to TRBJ2-1, with D possibly being TRBD1 (6 bases). Germline CDR1 and CDR2: SGHDT and YYEEEE. Trimming removed 4 bases at V and 1 base at J, with 9 bases between. This CDR3 comprises 14 residues. CDR3 loop: CASSPQGSYNEQFF. The CDR3 bases are TGTGCCAGCAGCCCACAGGGTTCCTACAATGAGCAGTTCTTC.

CDR3 amino acids: CASSFVYRGTNYGYTF. DNA of the CDR3: TGTGCCAGCAGTTTCGTGTACAGGGGGACCAACTATGGCTACACCTTC. This rearrangement joins TRBV27 to TRBJ1-2; TRBD1 aligns across 8 bases. Germline CDR1 is MNHEY and CDR2 is SMNVEV (reference sequence). The CDR3 loop spans 16 amino acids. V was pared by 3 bases and J by 2 bases, with 8 bases of the junction left unmatched.

The V gene is TRBV6-5, the J gene TRBJ2-3; unclear D gene. The CDR3 runs to 15 residues. Deletions cut 0 bases from V and 5 bases from J, with 12 bases between. CDR1 MNHEY and CDR2 SVGAGI come from the germline V gene. The CDR3 coding sequence is TGTGCCAGCAGTTACTCTAGTCTGGTGGGAGATACGCAGTATTTT. It yields the protein CASSYSSLVGDTQYF.

The chain joins TRBV28 to TRBJ2-7, with unresolved D. CDR3 length: 13 amino acids. V was trimmed by 6 bases and J by 3 bases, leaving 12 bases between them. The germline V gene encodes CDR1 MDHEN and CDR2 SYDVKM. The CDR3: CASRPNSYYEQYF. Written as DNA, the CDR3 is TGTGCCAGCAGGCCGAACTCCTACTACGAGCAGTACTTC.

This sequence joins TRBV28 and TRBJ2-1; TRBD2 might be the D (5 bases). CDR1 MDHEN and CDR2 SYDVKM come from the germline V gene. The CDR3 is 15 residues long. V was trimmed by 1 base and J by 4 bases, leaving 11 bases between them. The CDR3 nucleotides are TGTGCCAGCAGTTTATTACGGGAAGGTTACAATGAGCAGTTCTTC. It is translated as CASSLLREGYNEQFF.

This chain links TRBV28 with TRBJ1-2, with D perhaps TRBD1 (5 bases). Looked up from germline, CDR1 is MDHEN and CDR2 is SYDVKM. Trimming removed 8 bases at V and 0 bases at J, with 22 bases between. The CDR3 is 17 amino acids. CDR3 sequence (DNA): TGTGCCAGCTCAGGGATCCTCGGCCCTCTGACTAACTATGGCTACACCTTC. The encoded protein is CASSGILGPLTNYGYTF.